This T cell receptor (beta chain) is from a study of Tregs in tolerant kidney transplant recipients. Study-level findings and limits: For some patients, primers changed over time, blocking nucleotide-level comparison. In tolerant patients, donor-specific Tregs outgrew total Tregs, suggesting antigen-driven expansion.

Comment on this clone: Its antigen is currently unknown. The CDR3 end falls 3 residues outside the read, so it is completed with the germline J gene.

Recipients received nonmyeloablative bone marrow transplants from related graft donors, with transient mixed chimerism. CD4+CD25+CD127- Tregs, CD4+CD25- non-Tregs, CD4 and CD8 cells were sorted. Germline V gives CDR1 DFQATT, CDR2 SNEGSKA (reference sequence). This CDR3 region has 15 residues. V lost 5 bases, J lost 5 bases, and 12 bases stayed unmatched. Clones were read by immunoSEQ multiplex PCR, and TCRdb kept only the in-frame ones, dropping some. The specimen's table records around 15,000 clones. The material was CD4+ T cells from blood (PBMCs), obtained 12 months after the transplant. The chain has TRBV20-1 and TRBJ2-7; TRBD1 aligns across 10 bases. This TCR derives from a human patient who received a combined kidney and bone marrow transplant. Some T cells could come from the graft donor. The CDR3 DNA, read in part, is TGCAGTGCTCCGGGACAGGGGAGTTCGCGTCACGAG. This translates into CSAPGQGSSRHE. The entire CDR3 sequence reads CSAPGQGSSRHEQYF.